The 17 T cell receptor beta chains below all came from one sample that was sequenced in a study of regulatory T cells in long-lasting Graves disease. According to the study, TCR beta libraries were built with iRepertoire HTBI primers and CDR3-region Arm-PCR. TCRdb processed the multiplex PCR reads anew with MiXCR; each CDR3 protein has one entry. The sample shows 300,000 to 400,000 distinct CDR3 sequences, about a sixth of them seen only once. Stated time point: newly diagnosed GD, antithyroid drugs for less than 3 months. RNA extracted from PBMCs served as the sequencing template. These data were also filed under a second study, of T cells in Graves' hyperthyroidism and ophthalmopathy.

Specimen: peripheral blood mononuclear cells (PBMCs), collected at new diagnosis, from a patient treated with antithyroid drugs. The receptor source for this set is a man aged 35 to 55 with Graves disease.

The chain recombines TRBV7-2 with TRBJ2-3, with unresolved D. Matching the DNA end better, TRBJ1-1 makes the J call doubtful. Germline CDR1 and CDR2: SGHTA and FQGNSA. CDR3 length: 13 residues. The CDR3: CASSSYLRTEAFF. The CDR3 region has the DNA TGTGCCAGCAGCTCCTATCTACGAACTGAAGCTTTCTTT.

This clonotype was recorded at least ten times. The chain is built from TRBV30 and TRBJ2-5, with 7 bases fitting TRBD2. Germline V gene lookup returns CDR1 GTSNPN and CDR2 SVGIG (reference sequence). J lost 3 bases, V lost 4 bases, and 11 bases had no gene match. The CDR3 is 15 residues long. This CDR3 is CAWTKMGGGEETQYF. CDR3 nucleotides: TGTGCCTGGACTAAAATGGGCGGGGGAGAAGAGACCCAGTACTTC.

In its sample, this clonotype was seen many times. This chain joins TRBV2 and TRBJ2-7, with 11 nucleotides matching TRBD2. The germline gives CDR1 SNHLY, CDR2 FYNNEI. This CDR3 has 14 amino acids. V shed 7 bases and J 6 bases; nucleotides not matched to a gene: 8. Here the CDR3 reads CASIFDTSGGEQYF. The CDR3 DNA reads TGTGCCAGCATTTTCGATACTAGCGGGGGCGAGCAGTACTTC.

A single count supports this clonotype. The V gene is TRBV20-1, the J gene TRBJ1-5; no clear D gene. The CDR3 contains 18 residues. The germline V gene encodes CDR1 DFQATT and CDR2 SNEGSKA (reference sequence). V lost 2 bases and J 0 bases, leaving 20 bases between the germline ends. CDR3 region: CSARPPPAGLYSNQPQHF. The DNA for the CDR3 is TGCAGTGCTAGACCCCCCCCCGCCGGTCTCTATAGCAATCAGCCCCAGCATTTT.

This sequence joins TRBV7-9 and TRBJ2-1; possible D gene TRBD2, 6 bases. Germline CDR1 SEHNR, CDR2 FQNEAQ (reference sequence). The CDR3 sequence is 13 residues long. V was clipped by 3 bases and J by 10 bases, with 13 bases between them. This CDR3 reads CASSFGDSYEQFF. The CDR3 region has the DNA TGTGCCAGCAGCTTCGGGGACTCCTACGAGCAGTTCTTC.

This clonotype was found many times. V and J are TRBV6-5 and TRBJ2-5, with D tentatively TRBD1 (6 bases). Germline assignment: CDR1 MNHEY and CDR2 SVGAGI. The CDR3 loop spans 12 amino acids. Trimming stripped 2 bases from V and 5 bases from J, with 6 bases between. The CDR3 DNA reads as TGTGCCAGCAGTTACAGGGGGGAGACCCAGTACTTC. It translates to CASSYRGETQYF.

The chain combines TRBV6-2 or TRBV6-3 with TRBJ1-2, with D unresolved. The CDR3 is 19 residues long. Trimming removed 2 bases from V and 4 bases from J, with 26 bases in between. Germline-derived CDR1 and CDR2 are MNHEY and SVGEGT. CDR3 DNA sequence: TGTGCCAGCAGTTACAAAGCTACGGGCGTGAATAGGCCCGGCTATGGCTACACCTTC. It is translated as CASSYKATGVNRPGYGYTF.

This clonotype appeared a single time. A read error is possible here, since a much larger clone lies one base away. J is TRBJ2-1 and V is TRBV20-1; 12 nucleotides align to TRBD2. The CDR3 sequence is 16 residues long. Trimming took 3 bases from V and 10 from J; bases not matched to a gene: 13. Germline CDR1 reads DFQATT; CDR2 reads SNEGSKA (reference sequence). The CDR3 DNA reads as TGCAGTGCTAGTCGAGCTAGCGGGGGGGCGCGGTACGAGCAGTTCTTC. Its protein is CSASRASGGARYEQFF.

This clonotype was recorded many times. This chain uses TRBV12-3 or TRBV12-4 with TRBJ1-5, with a possible D match to TRBD1 (6 bases). The CDR3 has 14 residues. With 6 bases removed from V and 7 bases from J, the gap between germline ends came to 16 bases. In nucleotides, the CDR3 is TGTGCCAGCAGCCAAGACGGGGGGGGCCAGCCCCAGCATTTT. It is translated as CASSQDGGGQPQHF.

This clonotype was detected many times. The chain carries TRBV7-2 and TRBJ2-7, with 9 positions matching TRBD1. Germline assignment: CDR1 SGHTA and CDR2 FQGNSA. The CDR3 has 15 residues. V shed 3 bases, J shed 0 bases, and the junction held 3 bases outside the gene matches. The DNA for the CDR3 is TGTGCCAGCAGCTTGGGACAGGGTGGCTCCTACGAGCAGTACTTC. Residues: CASSLGQGGSYEQYF.

The chain uses TRBV20-1 and TRBJ1-2; D is perhaps TRBD1 (5 bases). Germline V gene lookup returns CDR1 DFQATT and CDR2 SNEGSKA (reference sequence). Between the trimmed V and J ends, which lost 6 bases and 6 bases, there was a span of 14 bases. The CDR3 consists of 12 residues. CDR3 in DNA: TGCAGTGCAAGCACGGGGGTCGATGGCTACACCTTC. Its translation is CSASTGVDGYTF.

The table lists this clonotype with many counts. The chain joins TRBV5-1 to TRBJ2-2, with a weak D call TRBD2 (7 bases). Germline CDR1 and CDR2: SGHRS and YFSETQ. The germline V and J ends were trimmed by 5 bases and 2 bases, with 16 bases remaining between them. The CDR3 is 16 residues long. For the CDR3, the DNA is TGCGCCAGCAGTAAAGGGGGGGGTACCAACACCGGGGAGCTGTTTTTT. Its protein is CASSKGGGTNTGELFF.

This clonotype occurred many times. The chain links TRBV20-1 to TRBJ2-5; the D is unclear. CDR3 size: 14 residues. Per the germline V gene, CDR1 is DFQATT and CDR2 is SNEGSKA (reference sequence). The ends were cut back, 3 bases at V and 5 bases at J, with 16 bases in the middle. The CDR3 spells CSARTTSGQETQYF. CDR3 DNA: TGCAGTGCTAGGACCACCTCCGGGCAGGAGACCCAGTACTTC.

This chain uses TRBV14 with TRBJ2-7; D remains unclear. CDR1 SGHDN and CDR2 FVKESK come from the germline V gene. The germline V and J ends were trimmed by 4 bases and 0 bases, with 10 bases remaining between them. The CDR3 consists of 14 residues. CDR3 sequence (DNA): TGTGCCAGCAGCCCGTGGCGAAGCTCCTACGAGCAGTACTTC. This codes for CASSPWRSSYEQYF.

This clonotype was observed many times. The rearrangement uses TRBV18 and TRBJ2-5, with 7 bases aligning to TRBD1. The CDR3 runs 17 residues. V dropped 3 bases and J dropped 2; count of bases not matched to a gene: 12. Germline loops: CDR1 KGHSH, CDR2 LQKENI. CDR3 bases: TGTGCCAGCTCACCGACGACAGGGAAGGCTATTCAAGAGACCCAGTACTTC. Amino acid sequence: CASSPTTGKAIQETQYF.

This clonotype was seen ten or more times. J is TRBJ1-4 and V is TRBV28; no clear D gene. Germline V gives CDR1 MDHEN, CDR2 SYDVKM. The length of the CDR3 is 14 residues. V lost 6 bases, J lost 5 bases, and 13 bases lay in between. The CDR3 coding sequence is TGTGCCAGCAGCCCCCAGGTAGTGAATGAAAAACTGTTTTTT. Translation: CASSPQVVNEKLFF.

This clonotype was seen many times. The rearrangement links TRBV28 to TRBJ2-3; D is uncertain. The length of the CDR3 is 13 residues. Germline lookup yields CDR1 MDHEN and CDR2 SYDVKM. Trimming pared 3 bases from V and 4 bases from J, leaving 8 bases between. CDR3 loop: CASSFMGADTQYF. The CDR3 bases are TGTGCCAGCAGTTTTATGGGTGCAGATACGCAGTATTTT. The full variable domain, in which reference TRBV28 and TRBJ2-3 provide the parts outside the CDR3, is DVKVTQSSRYLVKRTGEKVFLECVQDMDHENMFWYRQDPGLGLRLIYFSYDVKMKEKGDIPEGYSVSREKKERFSLILESASTNQTSMYLCASSFMGADTQYFGPGTRLTVL.